Detailed here is one T cell receptor beta chain. Its specificity is unknown. TCRdb keeps only in-frame clones here, not all; method: immunoSEQ multiplex PCR. This table holds more than 110,000 clones, about 76% found once. The sample originates from a study of cytotoxic CD8 clonotypes in ibrutinib-treated CLL. Study outcomes and limitations: Investigators sampled sustained-remission and progressing patients at differing times. Stable or contracted on treatment, public clonotypes were also uncommon.

This CDR3 has 16 residues. Germline CDR1 reads MNHEY; CDR2 reads SMNVEV (reference sequence). Trimming cost V 8 bases and J 4 bases; bases outside gene matches: 10. The rearrangement joins TRBV27 to TRBJ2-2; 10 positions agree with TRBD2. The sample was PBMCs, taken after 24 months of ibrutinib treatment. The TCR comes from a human donor with chronic lymphocytic leukemia. DNA for the CDR3: TGTGCCAGCTCCCCCCGGACTAGCGGAGGCACCGGGGAGCTGTTTTTT. It codes for CASSPRTSGGTGELFF.